This TCR beta chain was captured by sequencing in a study of metastatic and nonmetastatic thyroid tumors. Study context: Patients with malignant and benign thyroid disease provided blood and tumor or nodule tissue, whose repertoires were compared.

Among the patients, none had received any treatment before thyroid surgery. A note on this clone: Its antigen remains unidentified.

The authors' processing: The study's classifier, a distant-metastasis tool for papillary thyroid cancer, was built using CDR3 differences across clinicopathological groups. Through MiXCR, TCRdb re-clonotyped the PCR reads. These V and J calls derive from TCRdb rather than the authors' analysis. The profile shows tens of thousands of clones, approximately 15% of them singletons. Study results and caveats: Across blood and tumor, TCR beta diversity in malignant thyroid tumors was reportedly significantly higher than in benign nodules.

This CDR3 has 17 amino acids. The V gene lost 4 bases and the J gene lost 0 bases, with 18 bases spanning the gap. Per the germline V gene, CDR1 is KGHDR and CDR2 is SFDVKD. The source of this sequence is a female donor with papillary thyroid cancer or a benign thyroid nodule (not recorded which). Some clones in this sample may be carry-over from other donors' samples. The specimen was blood. V usage is TRBV24-1 and J usage is TRBJ2-7; possibly TRBD1 for D (6 bases). In DNA form, the CDR3 reads TGTGCCACCAGTGAGATACAGGGCGACGATAACTCCTACGAGCAGTACTTC. Translation: CATSEIQGDDNSYEQYF.